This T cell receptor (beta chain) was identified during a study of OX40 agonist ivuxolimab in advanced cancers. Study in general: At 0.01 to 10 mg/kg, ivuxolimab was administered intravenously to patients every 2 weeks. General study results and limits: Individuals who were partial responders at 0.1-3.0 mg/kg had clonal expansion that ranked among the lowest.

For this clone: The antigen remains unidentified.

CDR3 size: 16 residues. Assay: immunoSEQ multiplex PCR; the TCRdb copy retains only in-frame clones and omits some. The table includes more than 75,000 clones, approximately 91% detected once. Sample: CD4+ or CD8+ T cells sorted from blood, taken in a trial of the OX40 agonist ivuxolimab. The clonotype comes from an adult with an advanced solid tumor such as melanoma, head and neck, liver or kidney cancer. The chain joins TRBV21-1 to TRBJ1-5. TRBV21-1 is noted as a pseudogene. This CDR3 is CASSKETGVGNQPQHF. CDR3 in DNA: TGTGCCAGCAGCAAAGAGACGGGGGTGGGCAATCAGCCCCAGCATTTT.